This T cell receptor beta chain comes out of a study of blood T cells in healthy people across ages. Study-level points and caveats: Naive CD4+ cell counts and diversity both ran higher in long-lived than in aged donors.

V was shortened by 0 bases and J by 11 bases, with 17 bases between the two germline ends. The CDR3 contains 14 residues. Germline-derived CDR1 and CDR2 are SGHRS and YFSETQ. It was with a sample-barcoded 5' primer and a J-beta primer mix that a second PCR of about 6 to 11 cycles was run. At least 3 million CDR3-containing paired-end reads were obtained per sample. One entry per CDR3 protein results from TCRdb running MiXCR on the 5' RACE reads. The table has 700,000 to 850,000 distinct CDR3 sequences, about 53% seen once. A word on this clonotype: Its matching antigen is unknown.

With each sample, at least 5 micrograms of total RNA were extracted. The receptor was derived from a man older than 75 in good health. The J gene is TRBJ2-5, the V gene TRBV5-1; weak D call: TRBD2 (5 bases). Sequenced: blood. The CDR3: CASSLALAHNEQYF. The CDR3 nucleotides read TGCGCCAGCAGCTTGGCCCTAGCCCACAATGAGCAGTACTTC.